This is a list of T cell receptor beta chains from one sample in a study of T cells after posttransplantation cyclophosphamide. Clones were sequenced by immunoSEQ multiplex PCR, and TCRdb holds only the in-frame ones, with some missing. The specimen has around 35,000 clones, none found just once. Sequenced: PBMCs. The receptors stem from a girl between 10 and 17 years old in good health, CMV-negative, and a related stem cell transplant donor. Both conserved end residues are part of each CDR3. Fields, in order: V gene, CDR3 length, J gene, D gene, clone size, CDR3 DNA, CDR3 protein. The D gene is left open where the match is weak. Clone size is stated in some rows and not others, as once, few, many or a class when expanded.

TRBV7-8	18	TRBJ2-5	-	-	TGTGCCAGCAGCCCGACCGGGACTGGAATTTATGTCGGGGAGACCCAGTACTTC	CASSPTGTGIYVGETQYF
TRBV7-6	16	TRBJ1-1	-	many	TGTGCCAGCAGCTTAGAAGGAGAGAATATGAACACTGAAGCTTTCTTT	CASSLEGENMNTEAFF
TRBV9	14	TRBJ2-7	-	-	TGTGCCAGCAGCGTAGGGAGTAGCTCCTACGAGCAGTACTTC	CASSVGSSSYEQYF
TRBV28	15	TRBJ2-1	-	many	TGTGCCAGCGCTTCGGGACTGCGGCTTATCGATGAGCAGTTCTTC	CASASGLRLIDEQFF
TRBV5-8	14	TRBJ1-5	-	many	TGTGCCAGCAGCGCGTGGGGGGATTCACAGCCCCAGCATTTT	CASSAWGDSQPQHF
TRBV19	14	TRBJ2-7	TRBD1	many	TGTGCCAGTAGTCCTACAGGGGGCGCCTACGAGCAGTACTTC	CASSPTGGAYEQYF
TRBV9	16	TRBJ1-4	-	-	TGTGCCAGCAGCGTAGAAGGGCGGGCAGCGAATGAAAAACTGTTTTTT	CASSVEGRAANEKLFF
TRBV6-5	14	TRBJ2-1	TRBD1	many	TGTGCCAGCAGCCTGGACAGGAGCCACAATGAGCAGTTCTTC	CASSLDRSHNEQFF
TRBV27	15	TRBJ2-5	TRBD2	few	TGTGCCAGCAGTGATACCAGCGGGGGGTGGGAGACCCAGTACTTC	CASSDTSGGWETQYF
TRBV28	15	TRBJ2-3	TRBD2	many	TGTGCCAGCAGTTTAGCTAGCGGGTACATAGATACGCAGTATTTT	CASSLASGYIDTQYF
TRBV11-2	19	TRBJ2-6	-	many	TGTGCCAGCAGCTTCGGCGGTTCGGGGGTCAAATCTGGGGCCAACGTCCTGACTTTC	CASSFGGSGVKSGANVLTF
TRBV11-2	15	TRBJ2-7	-	many	TGTGCCAGCAGCTTAGTGCGAGGACTACGCTACGAGCAGTACTTC	CASSLVRGLRYEQYF
TRBV30	18	TRBJ2-5	TRBD2	many	TGTGCCTGGAGTCCTGGACTAGCGGGAGGACTGGGATGGGAGACCCAGTACTTC	CAWSPGLAGGLGWETQYF
TRBV7-9	15	TRBJ1-2	TRBD1	few	TGTGCCAGCGGTATACGGGACAGCCGTTACTATGGCTACACCTTC	CASGIRDSRYYGYTF
TRBV5-1	14	TRBJ1-2	TRBD1	-	TGCGCCAGCAGCCCAGGACAGGGACTCCGTGGCTACACCTTC	CASSPGQGLRGYTF
TRBV28	15	TRBJ2-2	-	many	TGTGCCAGCAGCATCAAATCGGACAGCACCGGGGAGCTGTTTTTT	CASSIKSDSTGELFF
TRBV13	15	TRBJ2-2	-	many	TGTGCCAGCAGCTCGTACGGTTCGAACACCGGGGAGCTGTTTTTT	CASSSYGSNTGELFF
TRBV27	12	TRBJ2-7	-	many	TGTGCCAGCAGTTTGTTAGGCGGGGAGCAGTACTTC	CASSLLGGEQYF
TRBV7-3	14	TRBJ1-1	-	many	TGTGCCAGCAGCTTGGGGGGGGGAAACACTGAAGCTTTCTTT	CASSLGGGNTEAFF
TRBV28	17	TRBJ2-2	TRBD1	-	TGTGCCAGCAGTTCCCCCTTCGGACAGGGATTGGTCGGGGAGCTGTTTTTT	CASSSPFGQGLVGELFF
TRBV6-1	12	TRBJ2-1	-	few	TGTGCCAGCAGTGATGCGTACAATGAGCAGTTCTTC	CASSDAYNEQFF
TRBV28	14	TRBJ2-7	TRBD2	few	TGTGCCAGCACCCTGGGGGGACTAGCACCGATCAAAAACTTC	CASTLGGLAPIKNF
TRBV19	14	TRBJ1-1	-	many	TGTGCCAGTAGCCGGGATGCCATGAACACTGAAGCTTTCTTT	CASSRDAMNTEAFF
TRBV27	13	TRBJ1-4	TRBD1	many	TGTGCCAGCAGTACCCGACAGGGCGGAAAACTGTTTTTT	CASSTRQGGKLFF
TRBV29-1	13	TRBJ2-5	-	few	TGCAGCGTTGGTCTACAGCTACAAGAGACCCAGTACTTC	CSVGLQLQETQYF
TRBV7-8	17	TRBJ2-1	-	-	TGTGCCAGCAGCTTACCCCCTTCTGGGCGGGGGCGCCTTGAGCAGTTCTTC	CASSLPPSGRGRLEQFF
TRBV6-5	15	TRBJ1-1	-	many	TGTGCCAGCTACCTCGGGGCAGGGGTAAACACTGAAGCTTTCTTT	CASYLGAGVNTEAFF
TRBV9	13	TRBJ1-5	TRBD1	few	TGTGCCAGCAGCGTAGCAGGGGGTCAGCCCCAGCATTTT	CASSVAGGQPQHF
TRBV30	14	TRBJ2-7	TRBD1	few	TGTGCCTGGCAGTGGGGGGACAGGGCCTACGAGCAGTACTTC	CAWQWGDRAYEQYF
TRBV9	16	TRBJ1-3	TRBD1	few	TGTGCCAGCAGCGTAGCCGGGACAGGGACCGGAAACACCATATATTTT	CASSVAGTGTGNTIYF
TRBV28	14	TRBJ1-5	-	many	TGTGCCAGCACCACCAGGACTTACGCTCAGCCCCAGCATTTT	CASTTRTYAQPQHF
TRBV4-3	16	TRBJ2-5	TRBD2	few	TGCGCCAGCAGCCAAGACCCAGCGGGAGGGGGGGAGACCCAGTACTTC	CASSQDPAGGGETQYF
TRBV19	14	TRBJ2-3	TRBD2	few	TGTGCCAGTAGTACCCGGGGACTATCAGGGACGCAGTATTTT	CASSTRGLSGTQYF
TRBV27	15	TRBJ2-7	TRBD1	few	TGTGCCAGCAGTTTAATAAGAGACAGGGGCTACGAGCAGTACTTC	CASSLIRDRGYEQYF
TRBV5-1	16	TRBJ2-1	TRBD1	-	TGCGCCAGCAGCTTGTGGCTACAGGGGGCTGACGATGAGCAGTTCTTC	CASSLWLQGADDEQFF
TRBV6-1	14	TRBJ2-1	TRBD2	many	TGTGCCAGCAGACTAGCGGCAATCGGCAATGAGCAGTTCTTC	CASRLAAIGNEQFF
TRBV4-1	16	TRBJ2-7	TRBD2	few	TGCGCCAGCAGCCCCGTGTCCATAGCGGGAGTTTGGGAGCAGTACTTC	CASSPVSIAGVWEQYF
TRBV28	13	TRBJ1-4	TRBD1	many	TGTGCCAGCAGTTTCTACAGGGGCGGAAAACTGTTTTTT	CASSFYRGGKLFF
TRBV7-9	12	TRBJ2-1	TRBD1	-	TGTGCCAGCAGCGCGACAGGGGTTGAGCAGTTCTTC	CASSATGVEQFF
TRBV5-1	17	TRBJ2-1	TRBD2	-	TGCGCCAGCAGCTTGGTTGCGGGGGGCAGCTCCTACAATGAGCAGTTCTTC	CASSLVAGGSSYNEQFF
TRBV19	15	TRBJ1-4	-	few	TGTGCCAGTAGTACTCGGACAGAAGATAATGAAAAACTGTTTTTT	CASSTRTEDNEKLFF